This T cell receptor beta chain derives from a study of T cells in Graves' hyperthyroidism and ophthalmopathy. Amplification of TCR beta CDR3 regions used RNA as the template. The HTBI primer set drove a first-round RT-PCR of the TCR CDR3. MiXCR, run by TCRdb on the multiplex PCR reads, gives a single entry per CDR3 protein. In the table there are about half a million distinct CDR3 sequences, 15% to 20% of which are singletons. This CDR3 has 13 residues. In germline, CDR1 is WSHSY, CDR2 SAAADI. V lost 8 bases and J lost 4, with 12 bases in between. This TCR came from a man in his forties with Graves' ophthalmopathy. Source material: blood. The rearrangement uses TRBV10-2 and TRBJ1-5; possibly TRBD1 for D (6 bases). DNA for the CDR3: TGCGCCAGCTCGTCAGGGGAGAATCAGCCCCAGCATTTT. It encodes CASSSGENQPQHF.